This record concerns one TCR beta chain sequence. Its antigen is unidentified. A much larger clonotype is one base distant, so this may be a read error. The TCRbeta library was prepared with unique molecular identifiers. TCRdb redid the calling of the PCR reads with MiXCR, one entry per CDR3 protein. In the table there are some 290,000 distinct CDR3 sequences, 20% to 30% of which are singletons. This specimen belongs to a study of T-cell reconstitution after alpha-beta-depleted transplantation in children. The CDR3 contains 14 residues. Germline CDR1 is SGHRS and CDR2 is YFSETQ. Study-level points and caveats: One year after transplant, T-cell counts and diversity came mostly from newly produced T cells. About two months after transplant, alpha-beta T cells reportedly came from several hundred expanded graft clones.

The clonotype was recovered from a male patient between 10 and 17 years old who had a stem cell transplant for acute lymphoblastic leukemia, so the T cells may come from the graft donor. Sequencing was performed on PBMCs, mostly from graft donor cells, taken 180 days after TCRalphabeta/CD19-depleted stem cell transplant. V and J are TRBV5-1 and TRBJ2-7, with D possibly matching TRBD2 (6 bases). CDR3 amino acids: CASSLSSGNYGQYF. DNA for the CDR3: TGCGCCAGCAGCTTGAGTAGCGGCAACTACGGGCAGTACTTC.